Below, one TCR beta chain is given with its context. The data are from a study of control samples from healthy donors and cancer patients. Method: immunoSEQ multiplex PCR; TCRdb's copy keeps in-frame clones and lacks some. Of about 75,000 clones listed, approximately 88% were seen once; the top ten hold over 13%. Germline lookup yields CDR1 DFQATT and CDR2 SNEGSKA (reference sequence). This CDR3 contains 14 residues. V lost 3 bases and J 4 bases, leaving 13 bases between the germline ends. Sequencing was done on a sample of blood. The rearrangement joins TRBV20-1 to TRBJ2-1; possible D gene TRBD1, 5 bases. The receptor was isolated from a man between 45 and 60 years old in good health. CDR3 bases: TGCAGTGCTAGTCTACGGACACTATACAATGAGCAGTTCTTC. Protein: CSASLRTLYNEQFF.